Below, 26 T cell receptor beta chains from the same sample are listed, as sequenced in a study of Ad26.COV2.S vaccination and SARS-CoV-2 variants. TCRdb keeps only in-frame clones here, not all; method: immunoSEQ multiplex PCR. This sample has 300,000 to 500,000 clones; around 85% occur once, and the top ten carry roughly 3%. Treatment specified: some 20 received Ad26.COV2.S at low or high dose, single or two shots; about five received placebo; per-sample allocation not given. Sampling occurred on day 63 after the first vaccine or placebo injection. The specimen comprised peripheral blood, sampled in a trial of Ad26.COV2.S vaccine versus placebo. These TCRs come from a person between 18 and 65 years old who received the Ad26.COV2.S COVID-19 vaccine or a placebo.

This sequence joins TRBV28 and TRBJ1-5; the D is unclear. CDR1 is MDHEN and CDR2 is SYDVKM in the germline V gene. There are 15 residues in the CDR3. Trimming pared 5 bases from V and 3 bases from J, leaving 14 bases between. CDR3 protein: CASSPRSRYNQPQHF. CDR3 DNA sequence: TGTGCCAGCAGTCCCAGAAGCAGGTACAATCAGCCCCAGCATTTT.

J is TRBJ2-7 and V is TRBV6-6, with 7 bases fitting TRBD2. V lost 5 bases and J lost 3; bases outside the gene matches: 7. There are 14 residues in the CDR3. Germline V lookup: CDR1 MNHNY, CDR2 SVGAGI (reference sequence). CDR3 nucleotides: TGTGCCAGCAGTCATCAGCGGGGCCACTACGAGCAGTACTTC. As protein: CASSHQRGHYEQYF.

With respect to this clone: The sample contains more than one DNA sequence encoding this CDR3. The rearrangement uses TRBV27 and TRBJ1-6; 8 positions match TRBD1. The CDR3 runs to 14 residues. Germline V CDR1 and CDR2: MNHEY, SMNVEV (reference sequence). The V segment lost 5 bases and the J segment 7 bases; nucleotides outside the gene matches: 4. CDR3 protein: CASSLTGGNSPLHF. CDR3 DNA: TGTGCCAGCAGTCTTACAGGGGGGAATTCACCCCTCCACTTT.

The CDR3 region is CASSLDGNGNQPQHF. The CDR3 bases are TGCGCCAGCAGCTTGGATGGTAATGGCAATCAGCCCCAGCATTTT. The J gene is TRBJ1-5, the V gene TRBV5-1; D is ambiguous. Germline lookup yields CDR1 SGHRS and CDR2 YFSETQ. This CDR3 spans 15 amino acids. The V end was cut by 0 bases, the J end by 2 bases, with 9 bases between.

This clone was counted once. The rearrangement links TRBV15 to TRBJ2-7, with 7 bases fitting TRBD2. With 1 base clipped from V and 2 bases from J, the junction kept 5 bases outside the gene matches. Germline CDR1 is LNHNV and CDR2 is YYDKDF (reference sequence). The CDR3 has 15 residues. The CDR3 bases are TGTGCCACCAGCAGAGGAGCGGGGACCACCTACGAGCAGTACTTC. This codes for CATSRGAGTTYEQYF.

The chain joins TRBV9 to TRBJ1-2, with D hard to call. The ends were cut back, 5 bases at V and 5 bases at J, with 13 bases in the middle. CDR3 length: 13 residues. From germline, CDR1 is SGDLS and CDR2 YYNGEE. Written as DNA, the CDR3 is TGTGCCAGCAGGGGAGTCGGGCGTTATGGCTACACCTTC. Translating it yields CASRGVGRYGYTF.

The chain recombines TRBV4-3 with TRBJ1-1; 9 bases line up with TRBD1. This CDR3 is built from 16 residues. The J segment lost 4 bases and the V segment lost 2 bases, leaving 8 bases of the junction unmatched. Germline CDR1 and CDR2: LGHNA and YSLEER. DNA of the CDR3: TGCGCCAGCAGCCAATCTCACAGGGGGCTGAGCACTGAAGCTTTCTTT. It encodes CASSQSHRGLSTEAFF.

The chain employs TRBV6-2 or TRBV6-3 and TRBJ2-1; D gene uncertain. The CDR3 has 13 amino acids. Germline CDR1 MNHEY, CDR2 SVGEGT. Trimming cost V 5 bases and J 5 bases, with 10 bases left between them. CDR3 residues: CASSVLWDNEQFF. The CDR3 nucleotides are TGTGCCAGCAGTGTCCTTTGGGACAATGAGCAGTTCTTC.

This clone is a singleton in its sample. The chain combines TRBV9 with TRBJ2-7; 8 positions agree with TRBD2. This CDR3 is built from 15 residues. Looked up from germline, CDR1 is SGDLS and CDR2 is YYNGEE. V lost 2 bases and J lost 0; bases outside the gene matches: 4. Written as DNA, the CDR3 is TGTGCCAGCAGCGTCTCAGCGGGGGCCTCCTACGAGCAGTACTTC. Translated: CASSVSAGASYEQYF.

The V gene is TRBV9, the J gene TRBJ1-1; D not certain. CDR1 SGDLS and CDR2 YYNGEE come from the germline V gene. V was cut by 3 bases and J by 0 bases, with 6 bases left in between. There are 13 residues in the CDR3. Here the CDR3 reads CASSGYLNTEAFF. CDR3 sequence (DNA): TGTGCCAGCAGCGGATATTTGAACACTGAAGCTTTCTTT.

The chain joins TRBV6-5 to TRBJ2-7; 9 bases agree with TRBD1. V lost 5 bases, J lost 2 bases, and 7 bases stayed unmatched. This CDR3 comprises 15 residues. CDR1 MNHEY and CDR2 SVGAGI come from the germline V gene. CDR3 protein: CASSNDGTGPYEQYF. CDR3 in DNA: TGTGCCAGCAGTAACGACGGGACAGGGCCCTACGAGCAGTACTTC.

The chain links TRBV18 to TRBJ2-1; 9 positions agree with TRBD1. Germline values: CDR1 KGHSH, CDR2 LQKENI. The CDR3 covers 17 residues. J lost 6 bases, V lost 1 base, and 10 bases had no gene match. CDR3 in amino acids: CASSPRVDRGGRNEQFF. The CDR3 DNA is TGTGCCAGCTCACCACGGGTGGACAGGGGAGGTCGCAATGAGCAGTTCTTC.

V gene TRBV7-2 combines with J gene TRBJ1-1; the D is unclear. The V and J ends lost 2 bases and 8 bases respectively, with 12 bases between them. This CDR3 has 13 amino acids. Germline V CDR1 and CDR2: SGHTA, FQGNSA. The CDR3 reads CASSLSLRTEAFF. The CDR3 nucleotides read TGTGCCAGCAGCTTAAGTCTAAGGACGGAAGCTTTCTTT.

This CDR3 is CASSPLTSGGSDEQFF. The CDR3 DNA reads TGTGCCAGCTCACCACTTACTAGCGGGGGGTCCGATGAGCAGTTCTTC. The chain is built from TRBV18 and TRBJ2-1; TRBD2 matches at 12 bases. CDR3 length: 16 residues. Germline V gene sequence: CDR1 KGHSH, CDR2 LQKENI. V gave up 1 base and J gave up 8 bases; unmatched junction bases: 6.

This chain links TRBV5-8 with TRBJ1-6, with D perhaps TRBD1 (5 bases). The V and J ends lost 1 base and 6 bases respectively, with 11 bases between them. Germline lookup yields CDR1 SGHTS and CDR2 YDEGEE. The CDR3 has 15 amino acids. CDR3 sequence reads: CASSLWGRSNSPLHF. The CDR3 bases are TGTGCCAGCAGCTTGTGGGGACGGAGTAATTCACCCCTCCACTTT.

V and J are TRBV7-9 and TRBJ2-7; a possible D gene is TRBD1 (5 bases). Germline assignment: CDR1 SEHNR and CDR2 FQNEAQ (reference sequence). The CDR3 contains 15 residues. Trimming removed 5 bases from V and 2 bases from J, with 16 bases in between. This CDR3 is CASSLQDGGTYEQYF. The CDR3, as DNA: TGTGCCAGCAGCCTACAGGACGGCGGAACCTACGAGCAGTACTTC.

This clone turned up a few times. The chain recombines TRBV18 with TRBJ1-1; D is ambiguous. This CDR3 is built from 12 residues. Trimming took off 6 bases at V and 2 bases at J, with 7 bases between the two ends. The germline V gene encodes CDR1 KGHSH and CDR2 LQKENI. DNA of the CDR3: TGTGCCAGCTCCCGGGATAACACTGAAGCTTTCTTT. Protein product: CASSRDNTEAFF.

The J gene is TRBJ2-1, the V gene TRBV19; D not resolved. V lost 3 bases and J 6 bases, leaving 15 bases between the germline ends. The CDR3 sequence is 15 residues long. Germline lookup yields CDR1 LNHDA and CDR2 SQIVND (reference sequence). The CDR3 coding sequence is TGTGCCAGTAGTATCGGTTGGCTCTTCTCCAATGAGCAGTTCTTC. Translating gives CASSIGWLFSNEQFF.

This clone has just one count. This chain links TRBV5-1 with TRBJ2-5; no clear D gene. The germline V and J ends were trimmed by 2 bases and 2 bases, with 10 bases remaining between them. The length of the CDR3 is 14 residues. Germline CDR1 is SGHRS and CDR2 is YFSETQ. CDR3 sequence: CASSFVVTQETQYF. Written as DNA, the CDR3 is TGCGCCAGCAGCTTCGTGGTAACTCAAGAGACCCAGTACTTC.

The chain combines TRBV6-5 with TRBJ1-1, with D unresolved. The V and J ends lost 4 bases and 1 base respectively, with 7 bases between them. The CDR3 has 13 amino acids. Germline CDR1 MNHEY, CDR2 SVGAGI. The CDR3 loop is CASSSPRNTEAFF. CDR3 nucleotides: TGTGCCAGCAGTTCCCCCCGGAACACTGAAGCTTTCTTT.

The rearrangement links TRBV5-4 to TRBJ1-3; D remains ambiguous. CDR3 length equals 12 residues. V was shortened by 4 bases and J by 8 bases, with 10 bases between the two germline ends. CDR1 is SGHNT, CDR2 YYREEE, per germline (reference sequence). The DNA of the CDR3 is TGTGCCAGCAGCGAGGGTTCGGACACCATATATTTT. The encoded protein is CASSEGSDTIYF.

The rearrangement uses TRBV2 and TRBJ1-3; D call uncertain. Germline V gene data show CDR1 as SNHLY and CDR2 as FYNNEI. This CDR3 has 16 amino acids. The V and J ends lost 0 bases and 3 bases respectively, with 12 bases between them. For the CDR3, the DNA is TGTGCCAGCAGTGAAGCATATGTATCTGGTGGAAACACCATATATTTT. Residues: CASSEAYVSGGNTIYF.

This chain uses TRBV27 with TRBJ2-3; D call uncertain. Per the germline V gene, CDR1 is MNHEY and CDR2 is SMNVEV (reference sequence). V was clipped by 6 bases and J by 5 bases, with 9 bases between them. This CDR3 spans 12 amino acids. Here the CDR3 DNA reads TGTGCCAGCAGCACCAAGGGAGATACGCAGTATTTT. Its translation: CASSTKGDTQYF.

The V gene is TRBV29-1, the J gene TRBJ1-2, with 7 bases matching TRBD1. The length of the CDR3 is 13 residues. V was clipped by 7 bases and J by 5 bases; unmatched bases: 10. CDR1 SQVTM and CDR2 ANQGSEA come from the germline V gene. CDR3: CSAHLQGRYGYTF. DNA of the CDR3: TGCAGCGCACACCTACAGGGGAGGTATGGCTACACCTTC.

The CDR3 reads CASRLDDYRAGDQPQHF. CDR3 in DNA: TGTGCCAGCAGGCTGGATGATTACAGGGCGGGAGATCAGCCCCAGCATTTT. The chain has TRBV2 and TRBJ1-5, with D maybe TRBD1 (6 bases). The CDR3 has 17 amino acids. Germline CDR1 reads SNHLY; CDR2 reads FYNNEI. V shed 6 bases and J shed 5 bases, with 23 bases lying between them.

This CDR3 reads CASSLLGLGTEAFF. CDR3 DNA sequence: TGTGCCAGCAGCTTATTAGGGTTAGGGACTGAAGCTTTCTTT. The chain links TRBV7-9 to TRBJ1-1; unclear D gene. Per germline, CDR1 SEHNR and CDR2 FQNEAQ (reference sequence). The CDR3 loop spans 14 amino acids. Trimming removed 2 bases from V and 5 bases from J, with 12 bases in between.